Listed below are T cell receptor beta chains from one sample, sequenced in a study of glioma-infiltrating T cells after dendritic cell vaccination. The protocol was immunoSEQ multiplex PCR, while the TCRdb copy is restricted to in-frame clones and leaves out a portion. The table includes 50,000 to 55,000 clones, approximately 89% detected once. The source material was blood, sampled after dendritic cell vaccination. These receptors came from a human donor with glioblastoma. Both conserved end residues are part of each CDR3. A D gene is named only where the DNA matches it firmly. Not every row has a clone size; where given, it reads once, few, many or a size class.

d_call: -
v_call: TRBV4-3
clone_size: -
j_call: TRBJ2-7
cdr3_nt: TGCGCCAGCAGCCCTACTAGTAGTGGATCCTACGAGCAGTACTTC
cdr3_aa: CASSPTSSGSYEQYF

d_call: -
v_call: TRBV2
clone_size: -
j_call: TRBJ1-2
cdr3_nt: TGTGCCAGCATATCTCCAACCGGGGCAGGAGGGGTGGGCTACACCTTC
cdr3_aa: CASISPTGAGGVGYTF

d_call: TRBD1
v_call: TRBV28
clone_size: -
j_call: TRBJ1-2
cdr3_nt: TGTGCCAGCAGCCCCAGGGGGCTACACTATGGCTACACCTTC
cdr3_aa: CASSPRGLHYGYTF

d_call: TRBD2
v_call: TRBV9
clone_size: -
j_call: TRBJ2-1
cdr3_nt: TGTGCCAGCAGCGTAGGTACTAGCGAGGAGCAGTTCTTC
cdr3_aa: CASSVGTSEEQFF

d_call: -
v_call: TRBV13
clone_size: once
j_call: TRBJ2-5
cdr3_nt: TGTGCCAGCAGCTTAAGCGGAGTGGTTCAAGAGACCCAGTACTTC
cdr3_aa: CASSLSGVVQETQYF

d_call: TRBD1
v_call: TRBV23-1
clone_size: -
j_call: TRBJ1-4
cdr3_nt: TGCGCCAGCAGTCATATAAGGACAGGGGATGAAAAACTGTTTTTT
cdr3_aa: CASSHIRTGDEKLFF

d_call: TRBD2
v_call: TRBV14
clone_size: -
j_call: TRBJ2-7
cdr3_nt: TGTGCCAGCAGCGAGGCCCGGGGAGGGGTTTCCGAGCAGTACTTC
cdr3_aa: CASSEARGGVSEQYF

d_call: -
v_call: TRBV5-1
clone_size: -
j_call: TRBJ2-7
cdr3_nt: TGCGCCAGCGGAAGGGGGTCTCCATCCTACGAGCAGTACTTC
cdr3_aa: CASGRGSPSYEQYF

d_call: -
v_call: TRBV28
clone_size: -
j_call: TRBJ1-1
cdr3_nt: TGTGCCAGCAGGTCTACTCTCTTCGAAGCTTTCTTT
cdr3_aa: CASRSTLFEAFF

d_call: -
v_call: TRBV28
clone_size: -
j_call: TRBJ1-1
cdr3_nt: TGTGCCAGCAGTTTCTTCACTGAAGCTTTCTTT
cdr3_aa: CASSFFTEAFF

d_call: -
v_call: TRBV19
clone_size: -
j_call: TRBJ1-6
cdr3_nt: TGTGCCAGTAGTATAGGAGACAATAAGAAGACACCCCTCCACTTT
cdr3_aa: CASSIGDNKKTPLHF

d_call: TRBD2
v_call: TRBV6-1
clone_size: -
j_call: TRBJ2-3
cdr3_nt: TGTGCCAGCGGAGGGACTAGCTTGACAGATACGCAGTATTTT
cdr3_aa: CASGGTSLTDTQYF

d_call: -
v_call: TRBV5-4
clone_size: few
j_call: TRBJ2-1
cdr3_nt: TGTGCCAGCAGCTTGGGACAGGTGGCCTACAATGAGCAGTTCTTC
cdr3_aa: CASSLGQVAYNEQFF

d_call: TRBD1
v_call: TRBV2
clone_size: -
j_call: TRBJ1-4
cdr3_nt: TGTGCCAGCAGAGACCGGACAGGGAGTGAAAAACTGTTTTTT
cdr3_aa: CASRDRTGSEKLFF

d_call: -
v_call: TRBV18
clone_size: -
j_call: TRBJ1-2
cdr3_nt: TGTGCCAGCTCAATGGACAGAAACTATGGCTACACCTTC
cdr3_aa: CASSMDRNYGYTF

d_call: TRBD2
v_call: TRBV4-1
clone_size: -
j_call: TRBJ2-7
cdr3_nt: TGTGCCAGCAGCCAAGATAGCGGGAGTACCTACGAGCAGTACTTC
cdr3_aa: CASSQDSGSTYEQYF

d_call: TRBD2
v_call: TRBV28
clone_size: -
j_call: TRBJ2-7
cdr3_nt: TGTGCCAGCAGGGTGCGGGAGGCTACCTACGAGCAGTACTTC
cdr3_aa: CASRVREATYEQYF

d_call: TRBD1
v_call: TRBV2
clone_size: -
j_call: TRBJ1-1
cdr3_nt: TGTGCCAGTTCCTTCAGGGGGCTCGGTGAAGCTTTCTTT
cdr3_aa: CASSFRGLGEAFF

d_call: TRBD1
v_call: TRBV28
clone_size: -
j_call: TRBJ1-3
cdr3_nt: TGTGCCAGCAGTCCCCGACAGGGAACTGGTGGAAACACCATATATTTT
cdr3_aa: CASSPRQGTGGNTIYF

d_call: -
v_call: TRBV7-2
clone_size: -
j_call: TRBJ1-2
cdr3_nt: TGTGCCAGCAGTTTCGACAGGCTTGTTGGCTACACCTTC
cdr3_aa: CASSFDRLVGYTF

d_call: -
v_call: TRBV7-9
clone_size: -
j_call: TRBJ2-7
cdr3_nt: TGTGCCAGCAGCTTAGAACCAGGGGTCCTCTCCTACGAGCAGTACTTC
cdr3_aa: CASSLEPGVLSYEQYF

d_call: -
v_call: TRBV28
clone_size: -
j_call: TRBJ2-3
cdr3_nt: TGTGCCAGCAGTCTGGGGCGTACGCAGTATTTT
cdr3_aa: CASSLGRTQYF

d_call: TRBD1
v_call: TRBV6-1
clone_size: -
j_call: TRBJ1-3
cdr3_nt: TGTGCCAGCAGTGAAGCGTCGACAGGGGCTGGAAACACCATATATTTT
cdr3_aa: CASSEASTGAGNTIYF

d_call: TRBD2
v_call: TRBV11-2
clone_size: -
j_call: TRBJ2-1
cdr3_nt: TGTGCCAGCAGCTTAGTCGCTAGCGGGAGGACTGAGCAGTTCTTC
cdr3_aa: CASSLVASGRTEQFF

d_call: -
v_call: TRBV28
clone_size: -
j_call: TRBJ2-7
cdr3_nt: TGTGCCAGCAGTTTAGTCAGGGTAAGCTCCTACGAGCAGTACTTC
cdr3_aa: CASSLVRVSSYEQYF

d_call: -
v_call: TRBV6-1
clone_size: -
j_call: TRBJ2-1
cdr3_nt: TGTGCCAGCAGTGCCCGGGATCGGCAACGCAATGAGCAGTTCTTC
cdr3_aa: CASSARDRQRNEQFF

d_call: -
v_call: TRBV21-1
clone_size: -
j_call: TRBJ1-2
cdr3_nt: TGTGCCAGCAGCAAAGCTAGGGGAACCGATGGCTACACCTTC
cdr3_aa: CASSKARGTDGYTF

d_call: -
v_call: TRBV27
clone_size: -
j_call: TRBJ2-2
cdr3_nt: TGTGCCAGCAACCCCCGGCGGTCCGGATCCGGGGAGCTGTTTTTT
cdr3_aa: CASNPRRSGSGELFF

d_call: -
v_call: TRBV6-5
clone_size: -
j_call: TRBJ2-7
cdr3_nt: TGTGCCGGCAGGGCACAGCTCATCTCCTACGAGCAGTACTTC
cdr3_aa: CAGRAQLISYEQYF

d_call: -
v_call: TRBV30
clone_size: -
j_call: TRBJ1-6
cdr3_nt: TGTGCCTGGAGGGCCAGAAATAATTCACCCCTCCACTTT
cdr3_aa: CAWRARNNSPLHF

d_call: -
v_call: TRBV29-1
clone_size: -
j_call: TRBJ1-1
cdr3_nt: TGCAGCGTCGGCTCCGGGACAATGAACACTGAAGCTTTCTTT
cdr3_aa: CSVGSGTMNTEAFF

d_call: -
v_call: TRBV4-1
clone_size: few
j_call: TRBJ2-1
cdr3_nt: TGCGCCAGCAGCCAGCTCCCGGGACTTAATTACAATGAGCAGTTCTTC
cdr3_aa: CASSQLPGLNYNEQFF

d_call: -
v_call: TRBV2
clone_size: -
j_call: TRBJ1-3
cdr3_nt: TGTGCCAGCCGCAGAACGGGCGGGAGATCTGGAAACACCATATATTTT
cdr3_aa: CASRRTGGRSGNTIYF

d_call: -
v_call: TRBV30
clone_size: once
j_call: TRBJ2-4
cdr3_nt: TGTGCCTGGAACGGGGGGCTTGCCAAAAACATTCAGTACTTC
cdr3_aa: CAWNGGLAKNIQYF

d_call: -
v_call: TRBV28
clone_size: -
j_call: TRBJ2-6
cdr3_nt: TGTGCCAGCAGTTTATTGGGTCAGACAAGCTCTGGGGCCAACGTCCTGACTTTC
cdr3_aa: CASSLLGQTSSGANVLTF

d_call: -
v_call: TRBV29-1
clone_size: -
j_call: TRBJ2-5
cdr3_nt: TGCAGCGTTGACGGGCCCAAGGGCGGGGAGACCCAGTACTTC
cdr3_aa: CSVDGPKGGETQYF

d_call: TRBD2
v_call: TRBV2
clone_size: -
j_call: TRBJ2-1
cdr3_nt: TGTGCCAGCAGTCAGTCTAGCGGGGAGTACAATGAGCAGTTCTTC
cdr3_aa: CASSQSSGEYNEQFF

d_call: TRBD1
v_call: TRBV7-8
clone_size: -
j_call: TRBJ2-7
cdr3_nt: TGTGCCAGCAGTTCCGACAGGGTCTGGTCCTACGAGCAGTACTTC
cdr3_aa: CASSSDRVWSYEQYF

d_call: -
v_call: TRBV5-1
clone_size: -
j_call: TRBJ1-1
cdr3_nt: TGCGCCAGCAGCTTAGGGGCGAAGAACACTGAAGCTTTCTTT
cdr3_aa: CASSLGAKNTEAFF

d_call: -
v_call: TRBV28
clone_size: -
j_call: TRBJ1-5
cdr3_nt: TGTGCCAGCAATGCGGGGGGCAGCAATCAGCCCCAGCATTTT
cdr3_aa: CASNAGGSNQPQHF

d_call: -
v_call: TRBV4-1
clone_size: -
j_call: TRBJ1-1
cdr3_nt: TGCGCCAGCAGCCAGGCACCTCTGTTCATGAACACTGAAGCTTTCTTT
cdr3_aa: CASSQAPLFMNTEAFF

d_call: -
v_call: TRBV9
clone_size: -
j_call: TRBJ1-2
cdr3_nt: TGTGCCAGCAGCGTAGAAGGAGTGGGCAGGGAGGATGGCTACACCTTC
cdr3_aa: CASSVEGVGREDGYTF

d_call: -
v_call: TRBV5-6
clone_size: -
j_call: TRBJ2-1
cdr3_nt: TGTGCCAGCAGGGCTAGCAGTCAGGCGCAGTTCTTC
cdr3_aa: CASRASSQAQFF

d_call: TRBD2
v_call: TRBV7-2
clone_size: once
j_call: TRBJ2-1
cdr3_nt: TGTGCCAGCAGCTTAAGTATCGGGGCTAGCGGGAGAAATGAGCAGTTCTTC
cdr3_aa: CASSLSIGASGRNEQFF

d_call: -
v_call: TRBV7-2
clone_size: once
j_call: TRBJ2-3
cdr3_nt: TGTGCCAGCAGCTTAGACAACAGGGATACGCAGTATTTT
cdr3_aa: CASSLDNRDTQYF

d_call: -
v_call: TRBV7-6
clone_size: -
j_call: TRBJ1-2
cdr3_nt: TGTGCCAGCAGCTTAGGTTATGGGGCTGTAACTGGCTACACCTTC
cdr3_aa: CASSLGYGAVTGYTF

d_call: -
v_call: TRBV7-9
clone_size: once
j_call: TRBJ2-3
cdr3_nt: TGTGCCAGCAGCGAGACAGTCGTCGAGGATACGCAGTATTTT
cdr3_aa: CASSETVVEDTQYF

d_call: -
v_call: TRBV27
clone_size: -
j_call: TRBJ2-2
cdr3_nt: TGTGCCAGCACCCAGGCACTAGCGAACACCGGGGAGCTGTTTTTT
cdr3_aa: CASTQALANTGELFF

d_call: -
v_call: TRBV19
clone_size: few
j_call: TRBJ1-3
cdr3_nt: TGTGCCAGTACCACCCGGGAGACCTCCTCTGGAAACACCATATATTTT
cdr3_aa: CASTTRETSSGNTIYF

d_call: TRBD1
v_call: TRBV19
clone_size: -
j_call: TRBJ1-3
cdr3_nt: TGTGCCAGTAGTATTGGGACAGCCGGAAACACCATATATTTT
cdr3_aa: CASSIGTAGNTIYF

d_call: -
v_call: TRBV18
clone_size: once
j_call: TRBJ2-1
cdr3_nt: TGTGCCAGCTCACCAGGGGCCAGTGGAATCCCCGTGGGGAATGAGCAGTTCTTC
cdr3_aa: CASSPGASGIPVGNEQFF

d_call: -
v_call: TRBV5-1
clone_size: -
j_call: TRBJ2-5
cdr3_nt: TGCGCCAGCAGCTTGGAGTCCAGACAAGAGACCCAGTACTTC
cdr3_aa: CASSLESRQETQYF

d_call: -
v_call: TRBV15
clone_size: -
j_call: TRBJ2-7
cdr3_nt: TGTGCCACCAGCAGAGGACTCTACTACGAGCAGTACTTC
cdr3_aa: CATSRGLYYEQYF

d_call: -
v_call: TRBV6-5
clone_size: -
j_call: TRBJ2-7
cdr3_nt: TGTGCCAGCAGTTACGATAGGAGGGCCTACGAGCAGTACTTC
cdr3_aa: CASSYDRRAYEQYF

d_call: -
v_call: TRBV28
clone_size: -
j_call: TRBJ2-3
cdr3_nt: TGTGCCAGCAGCGGTTGGGAGACGGCAGATACGCAGTATTTT
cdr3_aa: CASSGWETADTQYF

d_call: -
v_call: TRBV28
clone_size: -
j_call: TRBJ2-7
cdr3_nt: TGTGCCAGCAGTTCAGGGCAGGGCCCCTACGAGCAGTACTTC
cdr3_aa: CASSSGQGPYEQYF

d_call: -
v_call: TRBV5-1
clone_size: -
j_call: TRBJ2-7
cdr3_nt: TGCGCCAGCAGCCCCCGCCCGGGGGTATCAGATCATCCCTTCCGCTACGAGCAGTACTTC
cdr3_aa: CASSPRPGVSDHPFRYEQYF

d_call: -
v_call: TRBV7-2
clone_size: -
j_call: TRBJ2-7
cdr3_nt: TGTGCCAGCAGCGGTTTTGATCGACTCAGCATATACGAGCAGTACTTC
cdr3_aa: CASSGFDRLSIYEQYF

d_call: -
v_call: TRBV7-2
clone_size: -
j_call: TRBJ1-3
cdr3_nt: TGTGCCAGCAGCTCGTCCGCCGGAGGGACGGTCGGCTCTGGAAACACCATATATTTT
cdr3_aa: CASSSSAGGTVGSGNTIYF

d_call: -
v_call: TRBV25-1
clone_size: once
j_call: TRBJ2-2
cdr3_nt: TGTGCCAGCGCGGTTGGCGGGGAGCTGTTTTTT
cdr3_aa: CASAVGGELFF